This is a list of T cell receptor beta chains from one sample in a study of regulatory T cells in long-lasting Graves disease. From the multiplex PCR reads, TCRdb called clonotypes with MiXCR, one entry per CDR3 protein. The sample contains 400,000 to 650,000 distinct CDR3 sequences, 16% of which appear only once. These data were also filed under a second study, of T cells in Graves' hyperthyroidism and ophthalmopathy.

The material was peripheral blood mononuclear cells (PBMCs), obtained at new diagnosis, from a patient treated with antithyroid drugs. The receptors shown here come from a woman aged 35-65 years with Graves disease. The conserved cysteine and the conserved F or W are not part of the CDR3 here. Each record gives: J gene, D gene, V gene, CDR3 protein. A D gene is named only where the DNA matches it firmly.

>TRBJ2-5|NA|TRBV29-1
SVGLGGRNQETQY
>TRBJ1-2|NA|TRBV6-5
ASSYSNPRVANYGYT
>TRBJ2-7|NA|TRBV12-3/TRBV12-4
ASSSQGTSYEQY
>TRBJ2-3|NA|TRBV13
ASSFGRGARDTQY
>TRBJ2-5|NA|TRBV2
ASRGDVGTQY
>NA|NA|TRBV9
ASSEGGGFNTDTQY
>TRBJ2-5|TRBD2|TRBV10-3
AIRDSGGGQETQY
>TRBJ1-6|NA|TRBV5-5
ASSAPGQTNSPLH
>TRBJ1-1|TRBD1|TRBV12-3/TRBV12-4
ASSGGPYRGGKGTEAF
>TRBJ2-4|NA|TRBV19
ASSPRGGPSRILNIQY
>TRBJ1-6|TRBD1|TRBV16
ASSQSLGRGVYNSPLR
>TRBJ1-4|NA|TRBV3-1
ASSQVSQELEKLF
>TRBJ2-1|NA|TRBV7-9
ASSSSTGYEQF
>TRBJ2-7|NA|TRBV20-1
SANRGPRLGEGSYEQY
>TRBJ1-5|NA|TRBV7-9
ASSLAPGVGDLYSNQPQH
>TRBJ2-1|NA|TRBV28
ASSLRQGGGEQF
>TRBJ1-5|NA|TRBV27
ASSSRQAAGVSNQPQH
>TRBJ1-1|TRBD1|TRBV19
ASNRDREVAEAF
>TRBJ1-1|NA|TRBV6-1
ASSEAIVGASTEAF
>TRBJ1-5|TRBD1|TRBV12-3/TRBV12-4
ASTYTGGTQPQH
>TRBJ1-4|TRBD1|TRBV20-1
SAPDRSPNEKLF
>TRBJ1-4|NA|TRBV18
ASSPPRGADEKLF
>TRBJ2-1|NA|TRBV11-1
ASSPGVEAIPF
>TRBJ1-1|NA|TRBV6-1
ASSEARDTNTEAF
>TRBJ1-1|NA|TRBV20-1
SAERQMNTEAF
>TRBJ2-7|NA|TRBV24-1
ATSDGRREFHEQY
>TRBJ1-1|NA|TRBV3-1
ASSQDSQGNTEAF
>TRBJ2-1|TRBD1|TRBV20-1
SARQGASYNEQF
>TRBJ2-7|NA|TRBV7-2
ASTTGSYYEQY
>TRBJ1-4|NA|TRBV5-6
ASSSVSRDEKLF
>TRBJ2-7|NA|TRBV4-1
ASSRLRGDEQY
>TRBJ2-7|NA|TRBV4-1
ASSQDRGSAYEQY
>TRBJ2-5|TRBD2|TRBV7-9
ASSLPAGGETQY
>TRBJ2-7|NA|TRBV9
ASSVEGGGFYEQY
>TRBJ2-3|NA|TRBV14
ASSQEIRGITDTQY
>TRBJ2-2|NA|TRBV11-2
ASSLGGGYGAGELF
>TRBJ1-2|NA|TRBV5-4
ASRAEWQSGYT
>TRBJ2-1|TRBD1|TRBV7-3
ASSLVAGTGENEQF
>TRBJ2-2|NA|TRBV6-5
ASSYQSPNPTGELF
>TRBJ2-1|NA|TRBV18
ASSLTDWVGNEQF
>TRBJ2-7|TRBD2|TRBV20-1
SARGEDAGGAWNEQY
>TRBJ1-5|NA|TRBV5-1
ASSFNGNQPQH
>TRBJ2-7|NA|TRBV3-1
ASSQAVYYEQY
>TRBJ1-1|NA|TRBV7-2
ASSLWDGNTEAF
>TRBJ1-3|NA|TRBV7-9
ASSLDTIY